This T cell receptor (beta chain) was recorded in a study of cytomegalovirus exposure and HLA in healthy donors listed by TCRdb under 2017. Concerning the study at large: According to a later analysis, one platform produced both the 110 or so validation repertoires and the roughly 650 repertoires of the first cohort. The aim of the study was to test whether cataloging public T cell receptors could identify signatures of past pathogen exposure. Besides the first cohort of around 670 subjects, a separate validation cohort made up of 120 different subjects was used. To predict cytomegalovirus infection status, the study combined high-throughput TCR immunosequencing, statistical association of individual TCRs with disease status, and machine learning. Overall results and qualifications from the work: A later analysis found that TCRs clustered in the first cohort also tended to co-occur in the approximately 120 validation repertoires, with 94% of cluster scores above 0. The authors suggested that the approach could potentially be generalized to other disease states and immunological phenotypes. Three of the identified cytomegalovirus-associated TCR beta chains were confirmed in vitro to be specific for cytomegalovirus antigens. In both the original and validation cohorts, the classifier was reported to diagnose cytomegalovirus status with high specificity and sensitivity. In the study, 150 to 200 TCR beta chains were listed as associated with cytomegalovirus. Across donors, most TCR sequences were observed very rarely, whereas some public TCRs were present in many individuals. The validation cohort had no HLA typing available for a later analysis, so co-occurrence within that cohort was assessed over all 130 or so repertoires.

Turning to this clone: Its specific antigen is unknown. No qualities accompany the bases; no much larger clone lies one base away.

Separate from the roughly 650-subject first cohort, the validation cohort of some 130 subjects was the group to which the donors belonged. From the cysteine through the phenylalanine, the CDR3 covers 13 amino acids. Here the CDR3 DNA is all that survives: 39 bases in frame from base 1. The germline V gene (reference sequence) gives CDR1 as MNHEY and CDR2 as SMNVEV. Trimming takes 4 bases from V and 1 base from J, and the germline ends sit 8 bases apart. The protocol used for the library was the immunoSEQ multiplex PCR assay. The original methods were these. A statistical classification framework was built to diagnose cytomegalovirus status from the catalog of TCR beta chain sequences. This is the immuneACCESS table as TCRdb keeps it, with only in-frame sequences that have V and J called. A part of the clones is gone; compared with another copy, unresolved V genes explain less than half, and the rest is unexplained. V and J calls and clone size are those listed in that table; D and trimming were worked out from the DNA. The sample table shows roughly 140,000 clones, and 85% to 90% are seen once. In total, the top ten clones hold over 6.5% of the sample.

The sample taken for sequencing was PBMCs. Recombination connected TRBV27 to TRBJ2-7; TRBD1 could be the D gene, as 6 bases match. The receptor was derived from a young woman in good health and CMV-seropositive. The CDR3: CASSYGQSYEQYF. The bases read TGTGCCAGCAGTTACGGACAGTCCTACGAGCAGTACTTC.